This passage covers 25 T cell receptor beta chains from one sample sequenced in a study of blood T cell repertoires in COVID-19. Produced via immunoSEQ multiplex PCR; TCRdb's table is partial and in-frame only. The top ten hold 4% to 5.5% of the sample, which has some 90,000 clones, about 85% seen once. The specimen sequenced was peripheral blood. These receptors were collected from a man in his 60s with acute or convalescent COVID-19.

The rearrangement links TRBV7-8 to TRBJ2-1; 11 bases align to TRBD1. Trimming at V came to 4 bases and at J to 10 bases, leaving 6 bases not matched to a gene. Germline V gene data show CDR1 as SGHVS and CDR2 as FQNEAQ. This CDR3 contains 14 residues. The CDR3 reads CASSSRTGGHEQFF. The CDR3 nucleotides read TGTGCCAGCAGCTCCCGGACAGGGGGCCACGAGCAGTTCTTC.

V gene TRBV19 combines with J gene TRBJ2-6; D perhaps matches TRBD2 (6 bases). The CDR3 sequence is 19 residues long. The V end lost 5 bases, the J end lost 0 bases, and 20 bases lay between the germline ends. Per the germline V gene, CDR1 is LNHDA and CDR2 is SQIVND (reference sequence). The CDR3 is CASSPQGSRGSSGANVLTF. CDR3 in DNA: TGTGCCAGTAGTCCCCAGGGTAGCCGGGGGAGCTCTGGGGCCAACGTCCTGACTTTC.

The chain carries TRBV14 and TRBJ2-5; 11 nucleotides align to TRBD2. The CDR3 covers 16 residues. Unmatched junction bases numbered 6, after V lost 1 base and J lost 5 bases. Germline V gives CDR1 SGHDN, CDR2 FVKESK. The CDR3 protein is CASSQGLAGGFETQYF. CDR3 DNA sequence: TGTGCCAGCAGCCAAGGGCTAGCGGGAGGATTTGAGACCCAGTACTTC.

This rearrangement joins TRBV28 to TRBJ2-3, with TRBD2 identical over 7 bases. The CDR3 is 17 residues long. Germline CDR1 MDHEN, CDR2 SYDVKM. V shed 3 bases and J 1 base; nucleotides not matched to a gene: 10. The CDR3 loop reads CASSFPLSSGRTDTQYF. The CDR3 region has the DNA TGTGCCAGCAGTTTCCCCCTATCTAGCGGACGCACAGATACGCAGTATTTT.

This clone was observed once. The rearrangement uses TRBV7-2 and TRBJ1-2; the match to TRBD1 covers 7 bases. Germline values: CDR1 SGHTA, CDR2 FQGNSA. V shed 5 bases and J 6 bases; nucleotides not matched to a gene: 12. The CDR3 totals 15 residues. As DNA, the CDR3 is TGTGCCAGCAGCGAATACAGGGGATCAGGAGATGGCTACACCTTC. This translates into CASSEYRGSGDGYTF.

V usage is TRBV4-3 and J usage is TRBJ2-3; 11 nucleotides match TRBD2. CDR1 and CDR2 from the germline V gene are LGHNA and YSLEER. J gave up 1 base and V 4 bases, and 16 bases lay outside the gene matches. The CDR3 is 20 residues long. CDR3 sequence reads: CASSPRRTSGPESGTDTQYF. The CDR3 coding sequence is TGCGCCAGCAGCCCCCGGCGGACTAGCGGGCCCGAGAGTGGCACAGATACGCAGTATTTT.

The chain uses TRBV24-1 and TRBJ1-1; D call uncertain. The V end lost 3 bases, the J end lost 1 base, and 11 bases lay between the germline ends. Germline assignment: CDR1 KGHDR and CDR2 SFDVKD. The CDR3 covers 15 residues. The DNA of the CDR3 is TGTGCCACCAGTGATGTCGACATCTGGAACACTGAAGCTTTCTTT. This encodes CATSDVDIWNTEAFF.

The J gene is TRBJ2-5, the V gene TRBV28; D is uncertain. Germline CDR1 MDHEN, CDR2 SYDVKM. Trimming removed 4 bases at V and 1 base at J, with 13 bases between. The CDR3 loop spans 15 amino acids. CDR3 nucleotides: TGTGCCAGCAGTTCCCCTAGTTTTTTCCAAGAGACCCAGTACTTC. It encodes CASSSPSFFQETQYF.

The rearrangement links TRBV5-1 to TRBJ2-2; D is unclear. The CDR3 has 16 amino acids. The germline CDR1 and CDR2 sequences are SGHRS and YFSETQ. The V gene lost 4 bases and the J gene lost 3 bases, with 16 bases spanning the gap. Here the CDR3 reads CASSPISPGYTGELFF. The CDR3 DNA is TGCGCCAGCAGCCCGATTTCCCCAGGTTACACCGGGGAGCTGTTTTTT.

The V call is TRBV10-1, the J call TRBJ1-6; TRBD1 matches at 7 bases. CDR1 WNHNN and CDR2 SYGVQD come from the germline V gene (reference sequence). The V and J ends lost 6 bases and 9 bases, in that order; junction bases with no gene match: 5. The CDR3 is made up of 13 amino acids. CDR3 protein: CASSPDRVSPLHF. CDR3 DNA sequence: TGCGCCAGCAGCCCCGACAGGGTTTCACCCCTCCACTTT.

This clone was counted a single time. This sequence joins TRBV11-3 and TRBJ2-2; TRBD1 agrees at 10 bases. Losses at the gene ends were 8 bases for V and 6 bases for J; bases not matched to a gene: 6. Germline CDR1 is SGHNT and CDR2 is YENEEA. This CDR3 has 14 residues. The CDR3 coding sequence is TGTGCCAGCGGCGGGACAGGGGATTCCGGGGAGCTGTTTTTT. Residues: CASGGTGDSGELFF.

The chain joins TRBV19 to TRBJ1-4; 7 bases are a match to TRBD1. J lost 8 bases, V lost 3 bases, and 6 bases had no gene match. CDR3 length: 14 amino acids. Germline-derived CDR1 and CDR2 are LNHDA and SQIVND (reference sequence). CDR3 amino acids: CASSMLTGNEKLFF. As DNA, the CDR3 is TGTGCCAGTAGTATGTTGACAGGGAACGAAAAACTGTTTTTT.

The count of this clone is one. The rearrangement uses TRBV19 and TRBJ1-1, with D unresolved. There are 14 residues in the CDR3. V was shortened by 4 bases and J by 1 base, with 10 bases between the two germline ends. CDR1 LNHDA and CDR2 SQIVND come from the germline V gene (reference sequence). The CDR3 DNA is TGTGCCAGTAGTACCCAGGTGGGGAACACTGAAGCTTTCTTT. Translating gives CASSTQVGNTEAFF.

The genes are TRBV29-1 and TRBJ2-7; the match to TRBD2 covers 9 bases. This CDR3 contains 16 residues. Per the germline V gene, CDR1 is SQVTM and CDR2 is ANQGSEA. Trimming removed 4 bases from V and 0 bases from J; junction bases left unmatched: 10. CDR3 residues: CSVAGASGDSSYEQYF. The CDR3 DNA reads as TGCAGCGTTGCTGGAGCTAGCGGGGATAGCTCCTACGAGCAGTACTTC.

The gene calls are TRBV18 and TRBJ2-1; D may be TRBD2 (6 bases). The ends were cut back, 5 bases at V and 7 bases at J, with 18 bases in the middle. CDR3 length: 15 residues. The germline V gene has CDR1 KGHSH and CDR2 LQKENI. The CDR3 spells CASSGDSGARNEQFF. DNA of the CDR3: TGTGCCAGCTCAGGGGACTCCGGGGCCCGGAATGAGCAGTTCTTC.

The chain couples TRBV24-1 to TRBJ1-5; TRBD1 matches at 12 bases. This CDR3 comprises 19 residues. The V gene end was trimmed by 0 bases and the J gene end by 9 bases; junction bases not matched to a gene: 14. CDR1 KGHDR and CDR2 SFDVKD come from the germline V gene. The CDR3 region has the DNA TGTGCCACCAGTGATTTGGGGGACAGGGGGCGCTTAGGCTACTGGCCCCAGCATTTT. Its protein is CATSDLGDRGRLGYWPQHF.

This rearrangement joins TRBV24-1 to TRBJ2-1; no clear D gene. Germline CDR1 and CDR2: KGHDR and SFDVKD. This CDR3 has 14 residues. V gave up 3 bases and J gave up 4 bases, with 9 bases separating them. CDR3 loop: CATSDELPYNEQFF. Written as DNA, the CDR3 is TGTGCCACCAGTGATGAGCTCCCGTACAATGAGCAGTTCTTC.

The chain uses TRBV7-2 and TRBJ2-2; 13 positions agree with TRBD2. V was clipped by 4 bases and J by 6 bases; unmatched bases: 2. Germline V gene sequence: CDR1 SGHTA, CDR2 FQGNSA. The CDR3 is made up of 15 amino acids. In nucleotides, the CDR3 is TGTGCCAGCAGCTCCGGACTAGCGGGGGCCGGGGAGCTGTTTTTT. Translated, it gives CASSSGLAGAGELFF.

The J gene is TRBJ1-1, the V gene TRBV2; the match to TRBD1 covers 10 bases. The V segment lost 6 bases and the J segment 0 bases; nucleotides outside the gene matches: 7. Germline V gives CDR1 SNHLY, CDR2 FYNNEI. The CDR3 spans 16 residues. Here the CDR3 reads CASRTGGGRLNTEAFF. In nucleotides, the CDR3 is TGTGCCAGCAGGACAGGGGGCGGTCGGTTGAACACTGAAGCTTTCTTT. The whole variable domain, remainder taken from reference TRBV2 and TRBJ1-1, is EPEVTQTPSHQVTQMGQEVILRCVPISNHLYFYWYRQILGQKVEFLVSFYNNEISEKSEIFDDQFSVERPDGSNFTLKIRSTKLEDSAMYFCASRTGGGRLNTEAFFGQGTRLTVV.

The gene calls are TRBV28 and TRBJ2-1; possibly TRBD2 for D (6 bases). CDR1 is MDHEN, CDR2 SYDVKM, per germline. V shed 3 bases and J shed 0 bases, with 12 bases lying between them. This CDR3 contains 16 residues. CDR3 loop: CASSFPGLISYNEQFF. In DNA form, the CDR3 reads TGTGCCAGCAGTTTTCCCGGACTAATCTCCTACAATGAGCAGTTCTTC.

J is TRBJ1-3 and V is TRBV29-1; maybe TRBD1 (5 bases). Germline-derived CDR1 and CDR2 are SQVTM and ANQGSEA. CDR3 size: 13 residues. V lost 7 bases and J 0 bases, leaving 10 bases between the germline ends. The CDR3 loop is CSARGNSGNTIYF. DNA for the CDR3: TGCAGCGCCCGGGGGAACTCTGGAAACACCATATATTTT.

This rearrangement joins TRBV11-2 to TRBJ1-1, with D possibly being TRBD1 (6 bases). The CDR3 loop spans 14 amino acids. V lost 1 base to trimming and J lost 4 bases, with 10 bases between them. CDR1 and CDR2 (germline): SGHAT, FQNNGV. CDR3 sequence reads: CASSLVTGLTEAFF. Here the CDR3 DNA reads TGTGCCAGCAGCTTAGTAACAGGGCTCACTGAAGCTTTCTTT.

The chain recombines TRBV28 with TRBJ1-1; D uncertain. CDR1 is MDHEN and CDR2 is SYDVKM in the germline V gene. The CDR3 spans 11 residues. The V end was cut by 8 bases, the J end by 3 bases, with 7 bases between. CDR3 in amino acids: CASLSDTEAFF. CDR3 coding DNA: TGTGCCAGCCTATCGGACACTGAAGCTTTCTTT.

The chain couples TRBV7-2 to TRBJ2-7; 10 bases line up with TRBD2. The V and J ends lost 0 bases and 3 bases, in that order; junction bases with no gene match: 11. Germline V gene sequence: CDR1 SGHTA, CDR2 FQGNSA. The CDR3 runs 18 residues. CDR3 DNA: TGTGCCAGCAGCTTAGCGAGTTTTACTAGCGGGATTCACTACGAGCAGTACTTC. Protein product: CASSLASFTSGIHYEQYF.

DNA of the CDR3: TGTGCCAGCAGCCCGGTCACGGGTAGCAATCAGCCCCAGCATTTT. Translated, it gives CASSPVTGSNQPQHF. V usage is TRBV7-2 and J usage is TRBJ1-5; D unresolved. V lost 5 bases, J lost 0 bases, and 11 bases lay in between. Per the germline V gene, CDR1 is SGHTA and CDR2 is FQGNSA. The CDR3 has 15 amino acids.